Sequencing of this T cell receptor (beta chain) was carried out in a study of T-cell reconstitution after alpha-beta-depleted transplantation in children. Study results and limitations: When one year had passed after transplant, most T-cell counts and diversity came from newly produced T cells.

A few counts support this clonotype. As yet, its antigen is unknown. Unique molecular identifiers were incorporated into the prepared TCRbeta library. TCRdb fed the PCR reads into MiXCR, producing one record per CDR3 protein. This sample has 98,000 or so distinct CDR3 sequences, with 6.4% found just once. The CDR3 length is 16 residues. CDR1 and CDR2 from the germline V gene are SGHTA and FQGTGA. V was clipped by 4 bases and J by 8 bases; unmatched bases: 12. This TCR came from a male patient between 2 and 15 years old who had a stem cell transplant for acute lymphoblastic leukemia, so the T cells may come from the graft donor. The chain couples TRBV7-3 to TRBJ2-2, with 8 bases aligning to TRBD1. The sample in question was PBMCs, mostly from graft donor cells, obtained 360 days after TCRalphabeta/CD19-depleted stem cell transplant. CDR3: CASSYTVRGRGGELFF. CDR3 DNA: TGTGCCAGCAGCTACACGGTCAGGGGGCGCGGTGGGGAGCTGTTTTTT.